This TCR beta chain was profiled in a study of T-cell reconstitution after alpha-beta-depleted transplantation in children. For TCRbeta, the library was prepared with unique molecular identifiers. MiXCR, applied by TCRdb to the PCR reads, yields one record per CDR3 protein. The sample gives 300,000 to 400,000 distinct CDR3 sequences, about 16% of which show up once; just over 40% is in the top ten. Note on this clonotype: What it binds is unknown.

Study-wide points: A year post-transplant, T-cell counts and diversity derived mostly from newly produced T cells. Reported findings indicate that, about two months after transplant, alpha-beta T cells came from several hundred expanded clones, which were derived from non-depleted graft cells. Diversity of TCRbeta at day 60 was high in some patients, arising from surviving recipient T cells and thymic progenitors.

The V end lost 2 bases, the J end lost 0 bases, and 13 bases lay between the germline ends. The CDR3 sequence is 16 residues long. Germline V CDR1 and CDR2: KGHSH, LQKENI. The clonotype was recovered from a male patient aged 2 to 9 who had a stem cell transplant for acute lymphoblastic leukemia, so the T cells may come from the graft donor. The J gene is TRBJ1-2, the V gene TRBV18, with a possible D match to TRBD1 (6 bases). The source was PBMCs, mostly from graft donor cells, collected 360 days after TCRalphabeta/CD19-depleted stem cell transplant. CDR3: CASSPETGTTNYGYTF. In nucleotides, the CDR3 is TGTGCCAGCTCACCAGAGACCGGGACAACTAACTATGGCTACACCTTC.